This T cell receptor beta chain was sequenced during a study of blood T cell repertoires in COVID-19 (TCRdb year 2020). Notes on the research overall: The collaborator samples originated in the United States, Italy and Spain and spanned the acute and convalescent phases of COVID-19. The prospective study material was composed of cDNA or gDNA derived from T cells, B-cell-depleted T cells, or PBMCs. A de-identified subject ID, COVID-19 status, age in years and sex were almost always included in the sample metadata. Subjects who had been exposed to COVID-19, were actively infected with it, or had recovered from it provided the deeply sampled blood TCRbeta repertoires that made up the dataset. The repertoires were made available in a free public database intended to serve as a resource for research on the immune response to SARS-CoV-2. Where available, HLA class I and class II types were obtained from metadata supplied by the sample provider rather than from assay-based typing. Samples came from the ongoing ImmuneRACE study (first 160 participants) plus 1,254 subjects from 6 global collaborators.

On this clone itself: Its specific antigen is unknown. Nothing much larger sits one base from this clone, and base qualities are not available.

On the study overall, not on this receptor specifically: How much clinical and demographic metadata was included differed by source and by participant, and the metadata was provided uncurated.

The immunoSEQ Assay, a bias-controlled multiplex PCR, was used to amplify TCRbeta CDR3 regions from genomic DNA. The paper's data handling went like this. The number of nucleated cells in each sample was estimated from the amplification of reference gene primers within the assay. To quantify the absolute abundance of each unique TCRbeta CDR3 rearrangement, sequence reads were collapsed and filtered. For each sample, productive Simpson clonality was calculated by taking the square root of Simpson's diversity index across productive rearrangements. The table was pulled from immuneACCESS by TCRdb, which kept in-frame rearrangements only. Such tables lose some clones; where checked, under half of the loss comes from unresolved V genes, and the rest has no known cause. The V and J calls and the clone size are those of that table, but D and trimming were determined from the DNA. The sample table shows 400,000 to 550,000 clones, and about 85% are seen once. Almost 2% of the sample rests with the top ten.

Relative to germline, V is missing 4 bases and J is missing 4 bases, with 7 bases of the junction outside any gene match. From a lookup of the germline V gene, CDR1 and CDR2 are MGHRA and YSYEKL. Measured from the cysteine to the phenylalanine, the CDR3 is 17 residues long. Only the CDR3 portion is preserved as DNA: 51 bases, with reading frame beginning at the first base. Participants in the prospective study were enrolled through a virtual design, were aged roughly 18 to 100 years, and lived in roughly 24 United States geographic areas. Cohort assignment in the prospective study relied on participant-reported clinical history from a screening survey and a study questionnaire. Mobile phlebotomists in the prospective study collected whole blood, serum and a nasopharyngeal or oropharyngeal swab from every participant. Prospective study participants could optionally give additional blood draws and questionnaires over an approximately 2-month period. Before DNA extraction, blood samples from the prospective study were shipped at room temperature or frozen.

This TCR was recovered from a woman aged 18 to 35 with acute COVID-19. The receptor chain draws on TRBV4-1 and TRBJ2-2; TRBD2 aligns with 12 central bases. The sequenced sample consisted of PBMCs or T cells enriched from blood (not recorded which). Here is the DNA: TGCGCCAGCAGCCCCTTACCGGGACTAGCGGGCACCGGGGAGCTGTTTTTT. It translates to CASSPLPGLAGTGELFF.